The 15 T cell receptor beta chains presented below share a single source sample, sequenced in a study of T cell responses to AZD1222 COVID-19 vaccine (dated by TCRdb to the early 2020s). The library was made by the immunoSEQ multiplex PCR assay. Sourced from immuneACCESS, this table was stored by TCRdb with only in-frame sequences that have V and J called. A share of the clones is absent; for the studies checked, an unresolved V gene accounts for under half, and the remainder has no known explanation. For this sample there are under 170,000 clones; under 95% appear just once. The ten largest clones take up about 3.6% of the sample. The meaning of the sample's time point label: about 28 days (+/-7) after the second vaccine dose. The sequenced sample was peripheral blood, obtained 28 days after the second AZD1222 dose. Source of these receptors: an adult who received the AZD1222 COVID-19 vaccine.

This chain links TRBV19 with TRBJ1-2; D unclear. The germline CDR1 and CDR2 sequences are LNHDA and SQIVND (reference sequence). The CDR3 runs to 13 residues. The V and J ends lost 4 bases and 7 bases respectively, with 13 bases between them. CDR3 bases: TGTGCCAGTAGTAGGGCGGGAATCTCTGGCTACACCTTC. It is translated as CASSRAGISGYTF. The complete variable domain, with remaining parts taken from reference TRBV19 and TRBJ1-2, reads DGGITQSPKYLFRKEGQNVTLSCEQNLNHDAMYWYRQDPGQGLRLIYYSQIVNDFQKGDIAEGYSVSREKKESFPLTVTSAQKNPTAFYLCASSRAGISGYTFGSGTRLTVV.

The chain combines TRBV15 with TRBJ1-5; TRBD1 agrees at 12 bases. Germline V gene sequence: CDR1 LNHNV, CDR2 YYDKDF (reference sequence). The CDR3 loop spans 15 amino acids. V lost 5 bases to trimming and J lost 3 bases; unmatched junction nucleotides: 2. The DNA for the CDR3 is TGTGCCACCAGCGGGACAGGGGGCCCCAATCAGCCCCAGCATTTT. Translating gives CATSGTGGPNQPQHF.

The gene calls are TRBV19 and TRBJ1-2; D is possibly TRBD1 (6 bases). The ends were cut back, 6 bases at V and 7 bases at J, with 15 bases in the middle. The CDR3 is 13 residues long. Per the germline V gene, CDR1 is LNHDA and CDR2 is SQIVND (reference sequence). The chain's CDR3 is CASSPRQDFGYTF. The CDR3 DNA is TGTGCCAGTAGCCCTAGACAGGATTTTGGCTACACCTTC. The complete variable domain, with remaining parts taken from reference TRBV19 and TRBJ1-2, reads DGGITQSPKYLFRKEGQNVTLSCEQNLNHDAMYWYRQDPGQGLRLIYYSQIVNDFQKGDIAEGYSVSREKKESFPLTVTSAQKNPTAFYLCASSPRQDFGYTFGSGTRLTVV.

V and J are TRBV18 and TRBJ1-2, with no clear D. The CDR3 runs 12 residues. Germline V lookup: CDR1 KGHSH, CDR2 LQKENI. Deletions cut 3 bases from V and 8 bases from J, with 10 bases between. The CDR3 bases are TGTGCCAGCTCACCGATGGACCAAGGCTACACCTTC. It specifies CASSPMDQGYTF.

The chain has TRBV5-1 and TRBJ2-2; the D is unclear. This CDR3 has 14 residues. V was trimmed by 3 bases and J by 3 bases, leaving 9 bases between them. Germline loops: CDR1 SGHRS, CDR2 YFSETQ. CDR3 in DNA: TGCGCCAGCAGCTACGCCTCCCACACCGGGGAGCTGTTTTTT. It yields the protein CASSYASHTGELFF.

The chain recombines TRBV30 with TRBJ1-2; no reliable D call. Germline CDR1 and CDR2: GTSNPN and SVGIG (reference sequence). The V end was cut by 6 bases, the J end by 2 bases, with 13 bases between. The CDR3 length is 13 residues. The CDR3 nucleotides read TGTGCCTGCACCGAACGGATCAACTATGGCTACACCTTC. It codes for CACTERINYGYTF. The full variable domain, completed using reference TRBV30 and TRBJ1-2, is SQTIHQWPATLVQPVGSPLSLECTVEGTSNPNLYWYRQAAGRGLQLLFYSVGIGQISSEVPQNLSASRPQDRQFILSSKKLLLSDSGFYLCACTERINYGYTFGSGTRLTVV.

The V gene is TRBV5-1, the J gene TRBJ2-1, with 14 bases aligning to TRBD2. CDR1 and CDR2 (germline): SGHRS, YFSETQ. The CDR3 is 16 amino acids. V trimming: 5 bases; J trimming: 7 bases; junction bases outside the gene matches: 8. The CDR3 protein is CASSTDGLAGGNEQFF. In DNA, the CDR3 is TGCGCCAGCAGTACCGACGGACTAGCGGGGGGAAATGAGCAGTTCTTC.

The chain has TRBV5-1 and TRBJ2-1, with D perhaps being TRBD1 or TRBD2 (5 bases each). The germline gives CDR1 SGHRS, CDR2 YFSETQ. Deletions cut 4 bases from V and 5 bases from J, with 10 bases between. This CDR3 is built from 13 residues. CDR3 sequence reads: CASSIGTNNEQFF. CDR3 bases: TGCGCCAGCAGCATCGGGACCAACAATGAGCAGTTCTTC. Full variable domain (missing parts from reference TRBV5-1 and TRBJ2-1): KAGVTQTPRYLIKTRGQQVTLSCSPISGHRSVSWYQQTPGQGLQFLFEYFSETQRNKGNFPGRFSGRQFSNSRSEMNVSTLELGDSALYLCASSIGTNNEQFFGPGTRLTVL.

This clone was seen a handful of times. The chain couples TRBV6-6 to TRBJ2-7, with D perhaps TRBD1 (6 bases). Germline values: CDR1 MNHNY, CDR2 SVGAGI (reference sequence). CDR3 length: 13 residues. The ends were cut back, 2 bases at V and 4 bases at J, with 9 bases in the middle. The CDR3 reads CASSYGGQYEQYF. The CDR3 coding sequence is TGTGCCAGCAGTTACGGCGGACAGTACGAGCAGTACTTC.

This sequence joins TRBV5-1 and TRBJ2-7, with TRBD2 matching 8 bases. The CDR3 contains 14 residues. Per the germline V gene, CDR1 is SGHRS and CDR2 is YFSETQ. V lost 2 bases and J lost 7; bases outside the gene matches: 8. As DNA, the CDR3 is TGCGCCAGCAGCTTAACCGGGACTAGTGATGAGCAGTACTTC. The encoded protein is CASSLTGTSDEQYF.

The gene calls are TRBV10-2 and TRBJ1-6; possible D gene TRBD1, 6 bases. The CDR3 sequence is 16 residues long. Germline V lookup: CDR1 WSHSY, CDR2 SAAADI. Trimming stripped 7 bases from V and 0 bases from J, with 13 bases between. The CDR3 here is CASTLQGPSYNSPLHF. CDR3 nucleotide sequence: TGCGCCAGCACCCTACAGGGACCCTCCTATAATTCACCCCTCCACTTT.

This chain uses TRBV11-2 with TRBJ1-6, with no clear D. The CDR3 length is 17 residues. CDR1 is SGHAT, CDR2 FQNNGV, per germline. V dropped 2 bases and J dropped 10 bases, with 21 bases sitting between them. CDR3 DNA sequence: TGTGCCAGCAGCTTATCAAGCGGGCGGTGGGCAAAATCACCCCTCCACTTT. Protein sequence: CASSLSSGRWAKSPLHF. Full variable domain (rest looked up from reference TRBV11-2 and TRBJ1-6): EAGVAQSPRYKIIEKRQSVAFWCNPISGHATLYWYQQILGQGPKLLIQFQNNGVVDDSQLPKDRFSAERLKGVDSTLKIQPAKLEDSAVYLCASSLSSGRWAKSPLHFGNGTRLTVT.

With respect to this clone: At one of its ends the junction is not consistent with the germline gene, which may arise from a read error. The genes are TRBV3-1 (or the pseudogene TRBV3-2) and TRBJ2-7; D remains ambiguous. CDR3 length equals 11 residues. Germline V CDR1 and CDR2: LGHDT, YNNKEL (reference sequence). CDR3 amino acids: CAGSQTQEQYF. The CDR3 region has the DNA TGTGCCGGCAGCCAAACGCAGGAGCAGTACTTC.

The chain recombines TRBV5-1 with TRBJ2-7; TRBD2 agrees at 13 bases. CDR3 size: 15 residues. Germline CDR1 reads SGHRS; CDR2 reads YFSETQ. Trimming took 5 bases from V and 5 from J; bases not matched to a gene: 7. CDR3 sequence: CASRAAGLAGNEQYF. In DNA, the CDR3 is TGCGCCAGCAGAGCCGCGGGACTAGCGGGAAACGAGCAGTACTTC.

The gene calls are TRBV9 and TRBJ1-1; D uncertain. V lost 2 bases to trimming and J lost 3 bases, with 14 bases between them. Per the germline V gene, CDR1 is SGDLS and CDR2 is YYNGEE. The CDR3 has 15 amino acids. CDR3 coding DNA: TGTGCCAGCAGCGTTGGGCTATACGGGGACACTGAAGCTTTCTTT. Its protein is CASSVGLYGDTEAFF.